This T cell receptor beta chain is drawn from a study of T cell responses to AZD1222 COVID-19 vaccine (dated by TCRdb to about 2021). Looking at the study overall: AZD1222 recipients whose second dose came at about 4 weeks and those whose second dose came at about 12 weeks were combined into one group, since spike-specific TCR depth and breadth did not differ between the two schedules. A total of about 230 trial participants underwent TCR sequencing, of whom 207 received two doses of AZD1222 and around 25 received two doses of the MenACWY control vaccine. Enrollment into the trials was organized by age into subgroups of 18-55, 56-69 and 70-plus years, and those subgroups contained roughly 140, 27 and 60 TCR-sequenced participants, respectively.

Via the germline V gene, CDR1 is SGHRS and CDR2 YFSETQ. V is pared back by 4 bases and J by 6 bases, with 10 bases lying between the germline termini. From cysteine to phenylalanine, the CDR3 is 13 amino acids long. Only CDR3 DNA remains: 39 bases, in frame from the first base. The paper's findings and limits, for the study overall: Epitopes outside the regions mutated in the B.1.351 and B.1.1.7 variants were reportedly recognized by nearly half of the unique spike-specific TCRs. After two AZD1222 doses, spike-specific TCR breadth and depth were significantly higher than at day 0 and than in MenACWY recipients. The 56-69-year group was small, and its depth increase did not reach significance, likely because of low power. The vaccine-associated CD4 TCRs covered the entire spike protein, and the dominant responses fell in regions 160-218 and 743-854. Participants were mostly white British, with more females than males. The authors suggested clonal diversity may have been underestimated. No day 14 peak-response samples were available, so repertoires were characterized only after the peak T cell response. Conclusions about previously exposed vaccinees are limited because only a handful of AZD1222 recipients were SARS-CoV-2 seropositive at baseline.

According to the study, the label for this sample's time point signals: baseline before first vaccination. The vaccinee samples were drawn from two UK trials, COV001 and COV002, one of which was a single-blind randomized controlled phase 2/3 trial testing AZD1222 (ChAdOx1 nCoV-19) in healthy adults. For TCRbeta chain sequencing, PBMC samples were collected from trial participants at day 0 and at day 28 after the second dose. This clone was recorded only once. There is no known antigen for this receptor. The sample holds no much larger clone one base away, and base qualities are not on file. The CDR3 regions of human TCRbeta chains were subjected to immunosequencing. The authors' pipeline ran thus. Repertoire TCRs were matched against a reference library of SARS-CoV-2-specific TCRs generated with the MIRA antigen-specificity platform. Breadth was defined as the fraction of unique TCRs that were SARS-CoV-2-associated. Depth was defined as the fraction of total T cells that were SARS-CoV-2-associated. Using the MIRA data, each spike-specific TCR was assigned both to the spike region to which the TCR was reactive and to a CD4 or CD8 class. Log10-transformed breadth and depth values were compared by one-way ANOVA with Sidak's multiple comparisons tests. Sourced from immuneACCESS, this table was stored by TCRdb with only in-frame sequences that have V and J called. A share of the clones is absent; for the studies checked, an unresolved V gene accounts for under half, and the remainder has no known explanation. Clonal size and the V and J genes are those of that table, whereas D and trimming came from the DNA. The sample records around 60,000 clones, about 87% of which are singletons. The top ten clonotypes cover 4% to 5% of the sample.

Source: peripheral blood, taken on day 0 of AZD1222 vaccination. The rearrangement combines TRBV5-1 with TRBJ2-2; TRBD2 might be the D gene, on 6 matching bases. This receptor was obtained from an adult in good health. Here is the DNA: TGCGCCAGCAGCCCGTCTAGCGCCGGGGAGCTGTTTTTT. It specifies CASSPSSAGELFF.